The table lists the clone carrying this T cell receptor (beta chain) with a few counts. These data come from a study of beta chain features in type 1 diabetes. Investigators reverse transcribed all isolated RNA, so they sequenced expressed TCRB transcripts. Some clones are missing from TCRdb's copy, which holds only in-frame ones; the method was immunoSEQ multiplex PCR. This sample has under 200,000 clones, with under 9.5% found just once. The sequence derives from a man aged 18 to 30 in good health. The source material was central memory CD4+ T cells from blood.

This CDR3 is CASSLASGRGLGETQYF. The CDR3 coding sequence is TGTGCCAGCAGCTTAGCTAGCGGGAGGGGATTAGGAGAGACCCAGTACTTC. The gene calls are TRBV7-6 and TRBJ2-5; TRBD2 matches 11 bases. Germline CDR1 reads SGHVS; CDR2 reads FNYEAQ. CDR3 length: 17 amino acids. V gave up 0 bases and J gave up 4 bases; unmatched junction bases: 7.